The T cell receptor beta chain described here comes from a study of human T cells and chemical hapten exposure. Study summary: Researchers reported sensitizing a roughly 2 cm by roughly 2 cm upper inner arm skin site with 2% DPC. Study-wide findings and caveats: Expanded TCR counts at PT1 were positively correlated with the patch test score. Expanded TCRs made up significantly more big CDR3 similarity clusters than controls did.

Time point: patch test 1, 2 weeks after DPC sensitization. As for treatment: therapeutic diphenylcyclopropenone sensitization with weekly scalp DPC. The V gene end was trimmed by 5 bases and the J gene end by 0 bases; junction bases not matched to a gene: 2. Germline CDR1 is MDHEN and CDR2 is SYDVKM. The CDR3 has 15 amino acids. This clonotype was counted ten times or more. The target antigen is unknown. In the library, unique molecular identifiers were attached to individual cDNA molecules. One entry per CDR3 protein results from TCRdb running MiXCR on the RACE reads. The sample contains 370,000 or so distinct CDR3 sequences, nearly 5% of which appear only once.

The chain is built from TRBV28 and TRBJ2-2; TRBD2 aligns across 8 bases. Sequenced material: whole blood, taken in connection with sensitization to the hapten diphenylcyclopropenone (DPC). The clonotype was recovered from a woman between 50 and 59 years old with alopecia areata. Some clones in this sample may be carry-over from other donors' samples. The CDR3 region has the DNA TGTGCCAGCAGTCCGGGAGGGGCGAACACCGGGGAGCTGTTTTTT. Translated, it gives CASSPGGANTGELFF.